The 5 T cell receptor beta chains given below trace back to one sample, sequenced in a study of T cell changes during pregnancy in multiple sclerosis. Assay used: immunoSEQ multiplex PCR; TCRdb lists only in-frame clones, some missing. Of over 25,000 clones detected, around 91% appear once; the ten largest clones hold 3% to 5%. Sequenced here: CD8+ T cells from peripheral blood mononuclear cells, sampled in the second trimester of pregnancy. The source of these receptors is a female donor in good health, enrolled as a control in a pregnancy study.

The V and J genes are TRBV7-8 and TRBJ2-4, with 9 bases fitting TRBD1. V lost 5 bases, J lost 1 base, and 12 bases stayed unmatched. This CDR3 has 18 amino acids. Germline values: CDR1 SGHVS, CDR2 FQNEAQ. The CDR3 nucleotides are TGTGCCAGCAGCCCGGGACAGGGATTAACCGTGGCCAAAAACATTCAGTACTTC. Protein product: CASSPGQGLTVAKNIQYF.

Only one count was recorded for this clone. This chain's CDR3 is CASSSGQGYEQYF. The CDR3 DNA reads TGTGCCAGCAGCTCCGGACAGGGATACGAGCAGTACTTC. V and J are TRBV11-2 and TRBJ2-7; TRBD1 aligns across 8 bases. The CDR3 consists of 13 residues. The V gene's germline CDR1 is SGHAT and CDR2 FQNNGV. V lost 4 bases, J lost 4 bases, and 3 bases stayed unmatched.

The chain joins TRBV7-8 to TRBJ1-4; 10 bases agree with TRBD1. The CDR3 contains 18 residues. The V gene end was trimmed by 5 bases and the J gene end by 8 bases; junction bases not matched to a gene: 17. Germline CDR1 SGHVS, CDR2 FQNEAQ. In DNA form, the CDR3 reads TGTGCCAGCAGCCTTGTTCCGGGACAGGGGCTTTTTGAAGAAAAACTGTTTTTT. It codes for CASSLVPGQGLFEEKLFF.

The gene calls are TRBV5-4 and TRBJ1-2; possible D gene TRBD1, 5 bases. V was trimmed by 0 bases and J by 1 base, leaving 10 bases between them. Germline values: CDR1 SGHNT, CDR2 YYREEE (reference sequence). The CDR3 has 15 residues. The chain's CDR3 is CASSLDQGLNYGYTF. Here the CDR3 DNA reads TGTGCCAGCAGCTTGGACCAGGGACTTAACTATGGCTACACCTTC.

The rearrangement uses TRBV9 and TRBJ2-3, with 11 positions matching TRBD2. Germline CDR1 SGDLS, CDR2 YYNGEE. CDR3 size: 18 residues. The V gene end was trimmed by 3 bases and the J gene end by 4 bases; junction bases not matched to a gene: 13. This chain's CDR3 is CASSGTATSGGGPDTQYF. CDR3 nucleotide sequence: TGTGCCAGCAGCGGAACCGCCACTAGCGGGGGAGGCCCAGATACGCAGTATTTT.